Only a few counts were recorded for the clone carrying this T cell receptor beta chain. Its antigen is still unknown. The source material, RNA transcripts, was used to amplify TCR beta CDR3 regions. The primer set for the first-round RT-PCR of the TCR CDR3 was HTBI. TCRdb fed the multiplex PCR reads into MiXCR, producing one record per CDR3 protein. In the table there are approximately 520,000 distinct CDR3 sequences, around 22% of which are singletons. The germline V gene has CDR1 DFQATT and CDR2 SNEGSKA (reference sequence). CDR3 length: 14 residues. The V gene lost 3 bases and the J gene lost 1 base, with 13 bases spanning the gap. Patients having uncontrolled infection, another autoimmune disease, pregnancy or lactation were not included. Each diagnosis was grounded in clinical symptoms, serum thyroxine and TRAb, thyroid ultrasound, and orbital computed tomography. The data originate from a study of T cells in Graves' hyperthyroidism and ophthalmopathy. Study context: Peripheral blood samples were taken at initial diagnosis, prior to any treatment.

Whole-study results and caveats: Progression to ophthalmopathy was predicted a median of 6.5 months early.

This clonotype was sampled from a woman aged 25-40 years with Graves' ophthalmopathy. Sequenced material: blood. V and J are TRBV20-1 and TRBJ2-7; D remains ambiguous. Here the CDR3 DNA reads TGCAGTGCTAGCGAAGAAGGGATTTCCTACGAGCAGTACTTC. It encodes CSASEEGISYEQYF.